These 30 T cell receptor beta chains share one sample of origin, sequenced in a study of spatial heterogeneity in lung cancer. Findings and caveats of the study: The study found that expanded intratumoral alpha and beta TCR counts tracked tumor mutation counts.

TCRdb reanalysed the 5' RACE reads using MiXCR and keeps one entry per CDR3 protein. The data hold fewer than 7,500 distinct CDR3 sequences, with roughly 13% observed a single time. Their antigens are not known. Described time point: sample taken at primary tumor resection. The starting material was lung tumor tissue, obtained at surgery. The source of these receptors is a female donor with early-stage non-small cell lung cancer.

This clonotype is labeled as medium-sized (0.01 to 0.1%). This sequence joins TRBV21-1 and TRBJ2-7; the table gives TRBD2 as D, unverified against the DNA. TRBV21-1 is a pseudogene. CDR3 length: 18 amino acids. CDR3 region: CASSRALGLAGSSYEQYV. CDR3 nucleotide sequence: TGTGCCAGCAGCAGAGCCCTGGGACTAGCGGGAAGCTCCTACGAGCAGTACGTC.

This clonotype was counted at least ten times. V gene TRBV28 combines with J gene TRBJ1-1, with 9 bases matching TRBD1. Germline loops: CDR1 MDHEN, CDR2 SYDVKM. Losses at the gene ends were 6 bases for V and 10 bases for J; bases not matched to a gene: 9. The CDR3 length is 13 residues. Written as DNA, the CDR3 is TGTGCCAGCAGGCAGGGACAGGGAAGTAGAGCTTTCTTT. It codes for CASRQGQGSRAFF.

This chain joins TRBV7-2 and TRBJ2-5; no clear D gene. This CDR3 spans 15 amino acids. V shed 3 bases and J shed 6 bases, with 17 bases lying between them. Looked up from germline, CDR1 is SGHTA and CDR2 is FQGNSA. The DNA of the CDR3 is TGTGCCAGCAGCTTGGAGAGAGGTGCCTTGCAGACCCAGTACTTC. It yields the protein CASSLERGALQTQYF.

The sample holds many counts of this clonotype. V is TRBV5-1 and J is TRBJ2-7; D is possibly TRBD1 (6 bases). The CDR3 covers 14 residues. V gave up 4 bases and J gave up 2 bases, with 13 bases separating them. Germline V gene lookup returns CDR1 SGHRS and CDR2 YFSETQ. CDR3 region: CASSRNRDAYEQYF. The CDR3 coding sequence is TGCGCCAGCAGCCGGAACAGGGACGCCTACGAGCAGTACTTC.

Many counts were recorded for this clonotype. The V gene is TRBV7-3, the J gene TRBJ2-3; 11 nucleotides line up with TRBD2. Unmatched junction bases numbered 9, after V lost 6 bases and J lost 4 bases. This CDR3 is 16 amino acids long. Germline-derived CDR1 and CDR2 are SGHTA and FQGTGA. CDR3 in amino acids: CASSKRLAGTADTQYF. Written as DNA, the CDR3 is TGTGCCAGCAGTAAACGACTAGCGGGGACCGCAGATACGCAGTATTTT.

The chain is built from TRBV12-3 or TRBV12-4 and TRBJ2-1, with TRBD2 matching 12 bases. CDR3 length: 17 amino acids. Unmatched junction bases numbered 14, after V lost 6 bases and J lost 8 bases. CDR3 nucleotide sequence: TGTGCCAGCAGGGCAAACCGACTAGCGGGAGTTGGCGATGAGCAGTTCTTC. Translated: CASRANRLAGVGDEQFF.

This clonotype was observed many times. The rearrangement links TRBV20-1 to TRBJ1-2; the D gene is possibly TRBD1 (6 bases). The CDR3 consists of 13 residues. The germline V gene encodes CDR1 DFQATT and CDR2 SNEGSKA (reference sequence). V lost 1 base, J lost 6 bases, and 12 bases lay in between. For the CDR3, the DNA is TGCAGTGCTAGAGCAGCGGGGGGCAATGGCTACACCTTC. Encoded protein: CSARAAGGNGYTF.

This clonotype is medium-sized within its sample. V and J are TRBV7-6 and TRBJ2-1; 11 bases line up with TRBD2. The CDR3 is 18 residues long. In germline, CDR1 is SGHVS, CDR2 FNYEAQ. V was clipped by 1 base and J by 7 bases; unmatched bases: 12. The CDR3 sequence is CASSLDGVLAGVGNEQFF. For the CDR3, the DNA is TGTGCCAGCAGCTTAGATGGGGTACTAGCGGGAGTCGGGAATGAGCAGTTCTTC.

This clonotype came up many times. This chain links TRBV2 with TRBJ2-2; 8 bases fit TRBD1. This CDR3 has 15 amino acids. V was pared by 4 bases and J by 5 bases, with 6 bases of the junction left unmatched. Germline loops: CDR1 SNHLY, CDR2 FYNNEI. This CDR3 reads CASSGTGTWTGELFF. DNA for the CDR3: TGTGCCAGCAGTGGGACAGGGACGTGGACCGGGGAGCTGTTTTTT.

This clonotype is medium-sized. The gene calls are TRBV10-3 and TRBJ1-5; the D gene is possibly TRBD1 (6 bases). This CDR3 spans 13 amino acids. CDR1 and CDR2 from the germline V gene are ENHRY and SYGVKD. V dropped 11 bases and J dropped 0 bases, with 11 bases sitting between them. The CDR3 DNA reads as TGTGCCGTCACAGGGAATAGCAATCAGCCCCAGCATTTT. Its translation: CAVTGNSNQPQHF.

By share, this clonotype ranks as medium-sized. This chain links TRBV7-2 with TRBJ2-2, with unresolved D. V lost 7 bases and J 4 bases, leaving 7 bases between the germline ends. Germline V gene data show CDR1 as SGHTA and CDR2 as FQGNSA. The CDR3 has 12 residues. CDR3 in DNA: TGTGCCAGCACCCCCCCCACCGGGGAGCTGTTTTTT. Residues: CASTPPTGELFF.

This clonotype has ten or more counts. One end of the junction is discordant with germline, which a read error may explain. The V and J genes are TRBV6-1 and TRBJ1-4, with 11 bases lining up with TRBD1. Germline CDR1 MNHNS, CDR2 SASEGT. This CDR3 region has 14 residues. The CDR3 spells CASTEDGTGGPRTF. CDR3 sequence (DNA): TGTGCCAGCACTGAAGATGGGACAGGGGGACCAAGGACTTTT.

By sample share, this clonotype is large. The chain carries TRBV27 and TRBJ2-3; no clear D gene. The CDR3 contains 11 residues. V lost 5 bases and J lost 4, with 4 bases in between. Per the germline V gene, CDR1 is MNHEY and CDR2 is SMNVEV (reference sequence). The CDR3 nucleotides are TGTGCCAGCAGTGCTTCAGATACGCAGTATTTT. Encoded protein: CASSASDTQYF.

Judged by abundance, this clonotype is medium-sized. The V gene is TRBV27, the J gene TRBJ1-6; D unclear. CDR3 length: 15 amino acids. The ends were cut back, 5 bases at V and 5 bases at J, with 13 bases in the middle. Germline V gene lookup returns CDR1 MNHEY and CDR2 SMNVEV (reference sequence). The CDR3 sequence is CASSLNRYNNSPLHF. Here the CDR3 DNA reads TGTGCCAGCAGTCTAAACAGATACAATAATTCACCCCTCCACTTT.

In its sample, this clonotype ranks as large. V and J are TRBV3-1 and TRBJ1-6, with 9 positions matching TRBD1. CDR1 LGHDT and CDR2 YNNKEL come from the germline V gene (reference sequence). With 2 bases clipped from V and 10 bases from J, the junction kept 3 bases outside the gene matches. The CDR3 is 14 residues long. The chain's CDR3 is CASSQRQGVSPLHF. DNA for the CDR3: TGTGCCAGCAGCCAACGACAGGGGGTATCACCCCTCCACTTT.

The table lists this clonotype with a few counts. In DNA, the CDR3 is TGCGCCAGCAGCTTGTCTACTAGCGGGAGTAGGTACAATGAGCAGTTCTTC. Its protein product is CASSLSTSGSRYNEQFF. The chain couples TRBV5-1 to TRBJ2-1, with 11 nucleotides matching TRBD2. V dropped 1 base and J dropped 4; count of bases not matched to a gene: 7. Germline CDR1 is SGHRS and CDR2 is YFSETQ. CDR3 length equals 17 residues.

This clonotype is termed medium-sized. The V call is TRBV6-5, the J call TRBJ1-5, with D possibly being TRBD1 (6 bases). V was pared by 6 bases and J by 7 bases, with 16 bases between. Germline CDR1 MNHEY, CDR2 SVGAGI. There are 14 residues in the CDR3. The CDR3 DNA follows: TGTGCCAGCAGACGCACAGGGATTGGACAGCCCCAGCATTTT. This translates into CASRRTGIGQPQHF.

This clonotype was seen many times. The chain carries TRBV11-1 and TRBJ2-2, with TRBD2 matching 10 bases. The germline V gene encodes CDR1 SGHAT and CDR2 FQDESV (reference sequence). There are 17 residues in the CDR3. V was pared by 5 bases and J by 6 bases, with 12 bases of the junction left unmatched. The CDR3 spells CASSQAPAGGPPGELFF. In DNA form, the CDR3 reads TGTGCCAGCAGCCAAGCCCCAGCGGGAGGGCCACCCGGGGAGCTGTTTTTT.

The gene calls are TRBV24-1 and TRBJ1-2; D is uncertain. This CDR3 is built from 13 residues. Germline V gene data show CDR1 as KGHDR and CDR2 as SFDVKD. The V end was cut by 5 bases, the J end by 1 base, with 7 bases between. Here the CDR3 DNA reads TGTGCCACCAGTGCCCTAGTTAACTATGGCTACACCTTC. This gives the protein CATSALVNYGYTF.

This clonotype came up many times. The V gene is TRBV11-2, the J gene TRBJ2-1; no firm D call. Trimming took off 6 bases at V and 5 bases at J, with 11 bases between the two ends. This CDR3 region has 13 residues. CDR1 is SGHAT, CDR2 FQNNGV, per germline. The CDR3 sequence: CASRTYRDNEQFF. The CDR3 DNA reads TGTGCCAGCAGAACTTACAGAGACAATGAGCAGTTCTTC.

This clonotype was detected many times. The V and J genes are TRBV23-1 and TRBJ2-3; D is perhaps TRBD2 (5 bases). TRBV23-1 is designated an ORF whose function remains uncertain. The length of the CDR3 is 14 residues. V gave up 6 bases and J gave up 3 bases, with 13 bases separating them. CDR3 sequence reads: CASRTKTETDTQYF. The CDR3 region has the DNA TGCGCCAGCAGGACTAAGACCGAAACAGATACGCAGTATTTT.

This clonotype was found many times. The CDR3 region has the DNA TGTGCCAGCAGCTCGGGACTAGCGGGAGTTAATGAGCAGTTCTTC. As protein: CASSSGLAGVNEQFF. V usage is TRBV5-4 and J usage is TRBJ2-1; 14 nucleotides align to TRBD2. Germline assignment: CDR1 SGHNT and CDR2 YYREEE (reference sequence). J lost 7 bases, V lost 3 bases, and 3 bases had no gene match. This CDR3 is 15 amino acids long.

By sample share, this clonotype is medium-sized. V and J are TRBV24-1 and TRBJ2-1, with D uncertain. The germline V gene has CDR1 KGHDR and CDR2 SFDVKD. Trimming removed 7 bases at V and 3 bases at J, with 3 bases between. This CDR3 is 11 amino acids long. CDR3 sequence reads: CATRFYNEQFF. CDR3 in DNA: TGTGCCACCAGATTCTACAATGAGCAGTTCTTC.

By share, this clonotype counts as medium-sized. The chain couples TRBV2 to TRBJ2-4; D gene uncertain. The V and J ends lost 1 base and 9 bases respectively, with 13 bases between them. The length of the CDR3 is 14 residues. Germline assignment: CDR1 SNHLY and CDR2 FYNNEI. As DNA, the CDR3 is TGTGCCAGCAGTGAAGTAACGTCTAGAGGCATTCAGTACTTC. This gives the protein CASSEVTSRGIQYF.

This clonotype ranks as medium-sized (0.01 to 0.1%). The V and J genes are TRBV18 and TRBJ1-5; 7 nucleotides match TRBD1. In germline, CDR1 is KGHSH, CDR2 LQKENI. The CDR3 spans 14 residues. V gave up 5 bases and J gave up 5 bases; unmatched junction bases: 6. CDR3 in DNA: TGTGCCAGCTCAATACAGGGGTTGGATCAGCCCCAGCATTTT. Translation: CASSIQGLDQPQHF.

This clonotype was counted ten times or more. CDR3 sequence reads: CASSPLLRYNSPLHF. CDR3 nucleotides: TGTGCCAGCAGTCCCCTTCTGCGGTATAATTCACCCCTCCACTTT. The V call is TRBV27, the J call TRBJ1-6; D is ambiguous. Germline V gene data show CDR1 as MNHEY and CDR2 as SMNVEV (reference sequence). The CDR3 is 15 amino acids. V lost 5 bases, J lost 4 bases, and 12 bases lay in between.

This chain joins TRBV7-9 and TRBJ2-6; D may correspond to TRBD1 or TRBD2 (5 bases each). Looked up from germline, CDR1 is SEHNR and CDR2 is FQNEAQ (reference sequence). V lost 4 bases and J lost 2, with 9 bases in between. The CDR3 length is 15 residues. The CDR3 coding sequence is TGTGCCAGCAGCTCAGGGACGGCTGGGGCCAACGTCCTGACTTTC. This encodes CASSSGTAGANVLTF. Full variable domain (rest looked up from reference TRBV7-9 and TRBJ2-6): DTGVSQNPRHKITKRGQNVTFRCDPISEHNRLYWYRQTLGQGPEFLTYFQNEAQLEKSRLLSDRFSAERPKGSFSTLEIQRTEQGDSAMYLCASSSGTAGANVLTFGAGSRLTVL.

The CDR3 DNA sequence: TGTGCCAGTACGACAAGCAACTCCTACGAGCAGTACTTC. Translated, it gives CASTTSNSYEQYF. V is TRBV6-6 and J is TRBJ2-7; D is unclear. From germline, CDR1 is MNHNY and CDR2 SVGAGI (reference sequence). The CDR3 extends over 13 amino acids. Deletions cut 9 bases from V and 0 bases from J, with 12 bases between.

This clonotype was observed many times. The chain is built from TRBV28 and TRBJ2-6; possibly TRBD2 for D (5 bases). The CDR3 loop spans 15 amino acids. Germline-derived CDR1 and CDR2 are MDHEN and SYDVKM. V lost 1 base to trimming and J lost 2 bases, with 6 bases between them. The CDR3 region has the DNA TGTGCCAGCAGTTTATCGAGGGCTGGGGCCAACGTCCTGACTTTC. Its protein product is CASSLSRAGANVLTF.

The sample holds many counts of this clonotype. The rearrangement uses TRBV7-2 and TRBJ1-2, with D perhaps TRBD1 (5 bases). CDR1 and CDR2 (germline): SGHTA, FQGNSA. The CDR3 has 14 amino acids. Trimming shortened V by 4 bases and J by 4 bases, and 13 bases separated the two germline ends. The chain's CDR3 is CASSSGRTSYGYTF. CDR3 DNA: TGTGCCAGCAGCTCCGGGCGGACATCCTATGGCTACACCTTC.